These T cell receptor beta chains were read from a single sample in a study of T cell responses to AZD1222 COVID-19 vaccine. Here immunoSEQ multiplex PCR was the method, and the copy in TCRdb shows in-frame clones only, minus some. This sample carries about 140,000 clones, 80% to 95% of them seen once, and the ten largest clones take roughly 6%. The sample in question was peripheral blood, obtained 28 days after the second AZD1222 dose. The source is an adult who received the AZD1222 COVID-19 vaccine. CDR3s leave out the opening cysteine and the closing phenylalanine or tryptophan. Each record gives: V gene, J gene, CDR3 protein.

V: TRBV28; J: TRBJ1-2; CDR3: ASSWGDRGTGYT
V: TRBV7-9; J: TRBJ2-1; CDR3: ASSPRTEQF
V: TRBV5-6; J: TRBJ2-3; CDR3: ASSLIVLVEATDTQY
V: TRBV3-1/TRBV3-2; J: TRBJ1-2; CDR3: ASSSTEAMENGYT
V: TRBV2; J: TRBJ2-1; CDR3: ASSEAGLAGGNEQF
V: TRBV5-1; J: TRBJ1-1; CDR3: ASSGGPRNTEAF
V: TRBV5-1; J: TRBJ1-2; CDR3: ASNPQGGSYGYT
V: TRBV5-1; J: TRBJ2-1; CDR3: ASSIGLAGVLEQF
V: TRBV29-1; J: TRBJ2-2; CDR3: SVKQWTSGRTGELF
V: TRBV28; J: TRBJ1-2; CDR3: ASRPTGGVNGYT
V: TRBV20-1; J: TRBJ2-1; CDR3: SASWSLAGVLGNEQF
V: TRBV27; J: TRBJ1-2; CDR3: ASSLGGDGYT
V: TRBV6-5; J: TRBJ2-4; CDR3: ASTKGASGSIQY
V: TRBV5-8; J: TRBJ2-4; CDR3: ASSSTDGTGPKNIQY
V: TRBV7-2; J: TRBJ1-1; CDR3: ASSSGMNTEAF
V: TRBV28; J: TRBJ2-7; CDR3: ASSLTGRYEQY
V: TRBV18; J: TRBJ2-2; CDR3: ASSPDVTATGELF
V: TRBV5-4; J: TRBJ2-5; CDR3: ASSLSVGRAQETQY
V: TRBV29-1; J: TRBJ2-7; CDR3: SGTGQGASEQY
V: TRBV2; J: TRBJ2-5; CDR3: ASTLVQETQY
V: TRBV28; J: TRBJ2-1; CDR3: ASSFSGQGTNEQF
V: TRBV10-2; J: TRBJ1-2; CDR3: ASSDTGQGGYT
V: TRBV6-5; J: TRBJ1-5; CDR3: ASSYSHNQPQH
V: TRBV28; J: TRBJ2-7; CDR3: ASSPAGGREQY
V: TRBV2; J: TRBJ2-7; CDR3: ASSAGNTYEQY
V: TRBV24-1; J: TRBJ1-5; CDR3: ATSDAGAGRQPQH
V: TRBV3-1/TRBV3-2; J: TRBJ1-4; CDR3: ASSQGISEKLF
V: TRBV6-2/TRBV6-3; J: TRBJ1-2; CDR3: ASSLQDSTTYGYT
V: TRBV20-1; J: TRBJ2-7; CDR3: SATGGTQY
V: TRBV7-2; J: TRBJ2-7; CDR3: ASSFASGQSSYEQY
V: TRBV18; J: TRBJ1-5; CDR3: ASSPQQGYNQPQH
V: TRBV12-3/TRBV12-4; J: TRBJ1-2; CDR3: ASMGLIIDGYT
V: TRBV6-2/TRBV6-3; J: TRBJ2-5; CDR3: ASSYPWGVSETQY
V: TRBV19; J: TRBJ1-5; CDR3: ASSMWTPDQPQH
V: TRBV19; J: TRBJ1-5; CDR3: ASSGFRESGSNQPQH
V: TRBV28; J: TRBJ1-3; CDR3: ATDSDTAAGNTIY
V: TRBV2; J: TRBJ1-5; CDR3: ASSGTGGDPNQPQH
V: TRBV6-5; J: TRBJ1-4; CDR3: ASSGESATNEKLF